This entry lists 22 T cell receptor beta chains sequenced from one sample in a study of T cells in localized non-small cell lung cancer. The method was immunoSEQ multiplex PCR; TCRdb's version includes in-frame clones alone and lacks a portion of them. Here the sample spans over 20,000 clones, approximately 86% being singletons. This specimen was peripheral blood, taken before any cancer treatment. These receptors all come from a female donor older than 55 with stage I lung adenocarcinoma.

V is TRBV15 and J is TRBJ2-7; 12 bases agree with TRBD2. The ends lost 6 bases at V and 4 bases at J; junction bases unmatched: 7. The CDR3 spans 15 residues. Per the germline V gene, CDR1 is LNHNV and CDR2 is YYDKDF (reference sequence). The CDR3 reads CATRRLAGEVYEQYF. The CDR3 region has the DNA TGTGCCACCAGGAGACTAGCGGGGGAGGTTTACGAGCAGTACTTC. The whole variable domain, remainder taken from reference TRBV15 and TRBJ2-7, is DAMVIQNPRYQVTQFGKPVTLSCSQTLNHNVMYWYQQKSSQAPKLLFHYYDKDFNNEADTPDNFQSRRPNTSFCFLDIRSPGLGDTAMYLCATRRLAGEVYEQYFGPGTRLTVT.

J is TRBJ2-1 and V is TRBV28; 8 bases fit TRBD2. V was clipped by 3 bases and J by 9 bases; unmatched bases: 4. The CDR3 has 13 amino acids. Germline V gene sequence: CDR1 MDHEN, CDR2 SYDVKM. In DNA form, the CDR3 reads TGTGCCAGCAGTTTGGCCGGGAGGGCTGAGCAGTTCTTC. Translation gives CASSLAGRAEQFF.

This chain joins TRBV5-1 and TRBJ1-4; D is ambiguous. The V gene lost 1 base and the J gene lost 8 bases, with 24 bases spanning the gap. This CDR3 comprises 18 residues. CDR1 is SGHRS, CDR2 YFSETQ, per germline. The chain's CDR3 is CASSLMPMARAGGEKLFF. CDR3 in DNA: TGCGCCAGCAGCTTGATGCCAATGGCGAGGGCGGGAGGAGAAAAACTGTTTTTT.

V usage is TRBV2 and J usage is TRBJ1-1; D remains ambiguous. V was clipped by 5 bases and J by 6 bases, with 7 bases between them. The germline V gene encodes CDR1 SNHLY and CDR2 FYNNEI. The CDR3 covers 11 residues. The DNA for the CDR3 is TGTGCCAGCAGTCAGCGGGCTGAAGCTTTCTTT. Translating it yields CASSQRAEAFF.

V and J are TRBV30 and TRBJ1-4, with D perhaps matching TRBD1 (6 bases). The germline V gene has CDR1 GTSNPN and CDR2 SVGIG (reference sequence). V dropped 0 bases and J dropped 1 base, with 9 bases sitting between them. This CDR3 spans 15 amino acids. CDR3 sequence (DNA): TGTGCCTGGAGTGTAGGGGGGGGAACTAATGAAAAACTGTTTTTT. Translated, it gives CAWSVGGGTNEKLFF. Full variable domain (missing parts from reference TRBV30 and TRBJ1-4): SQTIHQWPATLVQPVGSPLSLECTVEGTSNPNLYWYRQAAGRGLQLLFYSVGIGQISSEVPQNLSASRPQDRQFILSSKKLLLSDSGFYLCAWSVGGGTNEKLFFGSGTQLSVL.

The rearrangement uses TRBV4-2 and TRBJ1-2; 7 bases map to TRBD1. The CDR3 contains 18 residues. From germline, CDR1 is LGHNA and CDR2 YNFKEQ. The J segment lost 4 bases and the V segment lost 1 base, leaving 15 bases of the junction unmatched. The CDR3, as DNA: TGTGCCAGCAGCCAAGGGCCAACAGGGGAAACGAAAATCTATGGCTACACCTTC. This sequence encodes CASSQGPTGETKIYGYTF.

J is TRBJ2-7 and V is TRBV6-1; no clear D. The CDR3 spans 19 residues. The V gene's germline CDR1 is MNHNS and CDR2 SASEGT. The germline V and J ends were trimmed by 3 bases and 4 bases, with 28 bases remaining between them. This CDR3 is CASSESSSTASAFVYEQYF. For the CDR3, the DNA is TGTGCCAGCAGTGAGTCGAGTAGTACAGCGTCAGCGTTTGTATACGAGCAGTACTTC.

In its sample, this clone was seen once. This rearrangement joins TRBV2 to TRBJ1-1, with D possibly matching TRBD1 (5 bases). From germline, CDR1 is SNHLY and CDR2 FYNNEI. V was clipped by 1 base and J by 3 bases, with 12 bases between them. This CDR3 spans 15 amino acids. The CDR3: CASSEVRGVDTEAFF. The CDR3 nucleotides read TGTGCCAGCAGTGAAGTGCGGGGGGTCGACACTGAAGCTTTCTTT.

CDR3 sequence: CASGRGGETQYF. CDR3 coding DNA: TGTGCCAGCGGGAGAGGGGGAGAGACCCAGTACTTC. This chain joins TRBV25-1 and TRBJ2-5; tentatively, D is TRBD1 (6 bases). Looked up from germline, CDR1 is MGHDK and CDR2 is SYGVNS. This CDR3 comprises 12 residues. V was clipped by 8 bases and J by 4 bases, with 11 bases between them.

This chain joins TRBV7-2 and TRBJ1-5; D gene uncertain. The ends were cut back, 5 bases at V and 9 bases at J, with 14 bases in the middle. Per the germline V gene, CDR1 is SGHTA and CDR2 is FQGNSA. The CDR3 totals 13 residues. As DNA, the CDR3 is TGTGCCAGCAGCGGCTATACGGCGGGGCCCCAGCATTTT. This encodes CASSGYTAGPQHF.

This chain links TRBV5-1 with TRBJ2-5, with 10 bases lining up with TRBD1. The CDR3 loop spans 13 amino acids. Trimming cost V 5 bases and J 5 bases; bases outside gene matches: 3. Germline V gene sequence: CDR1 SGHRS, CDR2 YFSETQ. The CDR3 loop reads CASRGQGMETQYF. The CDR3 coding sequence is TGCGCCAGCAGGGGACAGGGGATGGAGACCCAGTACTTC.

CDR3 loop: CASSFGIPRETQYF. The CDR3 DNA reads as TGTGCCAGCAGCTTTGGAATTCCCAGGGAGACCCAGTACTTC. The genes are TRBV9 and TRBJ2-5; D gene unclear. The CDR3 consists of 14 residues. V lost 4 bases and J 5 bases, leaving 15 bases between the germline ends. CDR1 and CDR2 (germline): SGDLS, YYNGEE. The full variable domain, in which reference TRBV9 and TRBJ2-5 provide the parts outside the CDR3, is DSGVTQTPKHLITATGQRVTLRCSPRSGDLSVYWYQQSLDQGLQFLIQYYNGEERAKGNILERFSAQQFPDLHSELNLSSLELGDSALYFCASSFGIPRETQYFGPGTRLLVL.

The chain joins TRBV28 to TRBJ1-1; D is undetermined. V was clipped by 10 bases and J by 4 bases, with 16 bases between them. The V gene's germline CDR1 is MDHEN and CDR2 SYDVKM. This CDR3 is built from 13 residues. As DNA, the CDR3 is TGTGCCATCAGAAAGTTGGTTGTCACTGAAGCTTTCTTT. Its translation: CAIRKLVVTEAFF. Based on the CDR3 plus reference TRBV28 and TRBJ1-1, the full variable domain is DVKVTQSSRYLVKRTGEKVFLECVQDMDHENMFWYRQDPGLGLRLIYFSYDVKMKEKGDIPEGYSVSREKKERFSLILESASTNQTSMYLCAIRKLVVTEAFFGQGTRLTVV.

The chain has TRBV7-2 and TRBJ1-2, with D perhaps matching TRBD1 (6 bases). V lost 5 bases and J 6 bases, leaving 22 bases between the germline ends. This CDR3 contains 16 residues. Germline V lookup: CDR1 SGHTA, CDR2 FQGNSA. CDR3 bases: TGTGCCAGCAGCCGGGGGCGGGCACAGGGTTTGAATGGCTACACCTTC. It encodes CASSRGRAQGLNGYTF.

The chain uses TRBV11-3 and TRBJ2-7, with 11 bases matching TRBD2. With V trimmed by 4 bases and J by 6 bases, 8 bases remained unmatched. This CDR3 is built from 15 residues. Germline V gene sequence: CDR1 SGHNT, CDR2 YENEEA. The CDR3 DNA is TGTGCCAGCAGCTCAGCCTCCGGACTAGCGGGCGAGCAGTACTTC. This sequence encodes CASSSASGLAGEQYF.

This clone was detected once. The rearrangement links TRBV29-1 to TRBJ2-5; 7 nucleotides match TRBD2. The CDR3 length is 13 residues. V shed 6 bases and J 5 bases; nucleotides not matched to a gene: 9. Looked up from germline, CDR1 is SQVTM and CDR2 is ANQGSEA. The CDR3 DNA sequence: TGCAGCGTCGATACTAGCGTCGGGGAGACCCAGTACTTC. Translation: CSVDTSVGETQYF.

The V gene is TRBV2, the J gene TRBJ2-5; 7 nucleotides line up with TRBD1. The ends lost 5 bases at V and 1 base at J; junction bases unmatched: 4. The germline CDR1 and CDR2 sequences are SNHLY and FYNNEI. The CDR3 has 14 residues. CDR3 sequence: CASSTRQGQETQYF. The CDR3 coding sequence is TGTGCCAGCAGTACTCGACAGGGCCAAGAGACCCAGTACTTC.

The rearrangement joins TRBV5-1 to TRBJ1-6, with 9 bases matching TRBD1. CDR1 is SGHRS, CDR2 YFSETQ, per germline. The length of the CDR3 is 16 residues. The V gene end was trimmed by 3 bases and the J gene end by 8 bases; junction bases not matched to a gene: 9. CDR3 in amino acids: CASSSINRGRYSPLHF. In DNA, the CDR3 is TGCGCCAGCAGCTCTATTAACAGGGGGCGTTATTCACCCCTCCACTTT. The complete variable domain, with remaining parts taken from reference TRBV5-1 and TRBJ1-6, reads KAGVTQTPRYLIKTRGQQVTLSCSPISGHRSVSWYQQTPGQGLQFLFEYFSETQRNKGNFPGRFSGRQFSNSRSEMNVSTLELGDSALYLCASSSINRGRYSPLHFGNGTRLTVT.

The table lists this clone with a count of one. The chain has TRBV5-6 and TRBJ1-2; TRBD1 is a possible D gene (5 bases). Germline-derived CDR1 and CDR2 are SGHDT and YYEEEE. V shed 4 bases and J shed 4 bases, with 14 bases lying between them. CDR3 size: 14 residues. CDR3 protein: CASSPPTGAYGYTF. DNA for the CDR3: TGTGCCAGCAGCCCGCCTACCGGGGCCTATGGCTACACCTTC.

The rearrangement uses TRBV18 and TRBJ2-3; TRBD1 matches 7 bases. CDR1 and CDR2 (germline): KGHSH, LQKENI. The CDR3 loop spans 13 amino acids. V gave up 5 bases and J gave up 5 bases; unmatched junction bases: 4. The CDR3 loop reads CASSLRQGDTQYF. The CDR3 DNA reads as TGTGCCAGCTCATTACGACAGGGAGATACGCAGTATTTT.

The rearrangement uses TRBV19 and TRBJ1-5; D call uncertain. The V and J ends lost 0 bases and 0 bases respectively, with 6 bases between them. CDR3 length equals 15 residues. Germline V CDR1 and CDR2: LNHDA, SQIVND (reference sequence). This chain's CDR3 is CASSIDSGSNQPQHF. The CDR3, as DNA: TGTGCCAGTAGTATAGATTCCGGTAGCAATCAGCCCCAGCATTTT.

The rearrangement uses TRBV19 and TRBJ2-5; 13 bases match TRBD2. J was trimmed by 3 bases and V by 0 bases; bases with no gene match: 7. Per the germline V gene, CDR1 is LNHDA and CDR2 is SQIVND (reference sequence). The CDR3 is 18 residues long. The CDR3 loop is CASSIDSSGTSGEETQYF. CDR3 DNA sequence: TGTGCCAGTAGTATAGACTCCTCGGGGACTAGCGGGGAAGAGACCCAGTACTTC.